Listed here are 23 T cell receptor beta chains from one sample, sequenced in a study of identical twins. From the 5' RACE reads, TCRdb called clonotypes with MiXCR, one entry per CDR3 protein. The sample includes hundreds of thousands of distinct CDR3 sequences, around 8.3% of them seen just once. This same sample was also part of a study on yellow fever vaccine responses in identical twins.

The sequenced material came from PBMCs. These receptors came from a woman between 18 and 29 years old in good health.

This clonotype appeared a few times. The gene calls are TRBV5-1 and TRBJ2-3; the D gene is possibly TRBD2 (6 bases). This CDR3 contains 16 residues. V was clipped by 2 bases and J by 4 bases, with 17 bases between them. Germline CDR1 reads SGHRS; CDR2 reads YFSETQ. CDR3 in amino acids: CASSFGTGEWPDTQYF. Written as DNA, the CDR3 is TGCGCCAGCAGCTTTGGTACGGGGGAGTGGCCAGATACGCAGTATTTT.

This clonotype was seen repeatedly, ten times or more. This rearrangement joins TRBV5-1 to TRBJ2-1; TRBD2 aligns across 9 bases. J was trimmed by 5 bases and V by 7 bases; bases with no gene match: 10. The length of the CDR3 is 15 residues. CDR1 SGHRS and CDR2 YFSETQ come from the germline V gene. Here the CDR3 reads CASSGGLASNNEQFF. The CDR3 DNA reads TGCGCCAGCTCAGGGGGACTAGCCAGCAACAATGAGCAGTTCTTC.

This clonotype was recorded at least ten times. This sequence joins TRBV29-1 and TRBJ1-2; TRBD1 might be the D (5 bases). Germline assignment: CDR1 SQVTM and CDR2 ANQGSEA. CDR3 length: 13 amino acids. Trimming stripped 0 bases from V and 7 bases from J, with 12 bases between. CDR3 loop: CSVEDEGLAGYTF. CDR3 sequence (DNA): TGCAGCGTTGAAGACGAGGGGCTGGCTGGCTACACCTTC. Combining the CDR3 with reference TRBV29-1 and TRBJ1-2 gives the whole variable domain SAVISQKPSRDICQRGTSLTIQCQVDSQVTMMFWYRQQPGQSLTLIATANQGSEATYESGFVIDKFPISRPNLTFSTLTVSNMSPEDSSIYLCSVEDEGLAGYTFGSGTRLTVV.

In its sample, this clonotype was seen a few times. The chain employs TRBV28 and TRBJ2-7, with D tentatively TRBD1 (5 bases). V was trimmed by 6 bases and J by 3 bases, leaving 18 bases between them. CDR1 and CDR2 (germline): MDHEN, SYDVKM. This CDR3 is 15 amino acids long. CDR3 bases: TGTGCCAGCAGACGCCACGACCAGGGTTACTACGAGCAGTACTTC. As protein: CASRRHDQGYYEQYF.

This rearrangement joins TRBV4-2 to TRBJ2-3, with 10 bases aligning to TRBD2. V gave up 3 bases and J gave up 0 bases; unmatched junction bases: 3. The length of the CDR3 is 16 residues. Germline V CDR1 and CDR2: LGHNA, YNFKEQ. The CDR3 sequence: CASSQLLAGSTDTQYF. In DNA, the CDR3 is TGTGCCAGCAGCCAGCTACTAGCGGGAAGCACAGATACGCAGTATTTT.

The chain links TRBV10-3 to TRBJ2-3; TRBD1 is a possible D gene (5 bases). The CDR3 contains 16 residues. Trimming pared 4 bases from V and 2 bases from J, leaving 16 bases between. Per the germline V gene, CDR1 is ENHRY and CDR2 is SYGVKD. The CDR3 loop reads CAISAQRSGNTDTQYF. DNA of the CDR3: TGTGCCATCAGTGCCCAGAGGTCAGGGAACACAGATACGCAGTATTTT.

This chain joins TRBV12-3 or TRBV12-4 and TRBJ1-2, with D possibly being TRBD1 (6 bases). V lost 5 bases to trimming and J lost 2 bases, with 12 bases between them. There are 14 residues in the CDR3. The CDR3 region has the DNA TGTGCCAGCAGTCCAGGGGTGGGAAACTATGGCTACACCTTC. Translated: CASSPGVGNYGYTF.

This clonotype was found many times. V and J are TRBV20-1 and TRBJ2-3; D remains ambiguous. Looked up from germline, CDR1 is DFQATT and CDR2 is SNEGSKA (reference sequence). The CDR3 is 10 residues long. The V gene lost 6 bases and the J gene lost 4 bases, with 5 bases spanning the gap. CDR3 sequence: CSAASDTQYF. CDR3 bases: TGCAGTGCCGCCTCAGATACGCAGTATTTT.

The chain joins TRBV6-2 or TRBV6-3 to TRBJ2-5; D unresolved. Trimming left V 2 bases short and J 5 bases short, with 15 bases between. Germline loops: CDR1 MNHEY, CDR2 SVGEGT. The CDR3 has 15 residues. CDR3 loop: CASSYIGLRRETQYF. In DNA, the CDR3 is TGTGCCAGCAGTTACATAGGTCTAAGGCGGGAGACCCAGTACTTC.

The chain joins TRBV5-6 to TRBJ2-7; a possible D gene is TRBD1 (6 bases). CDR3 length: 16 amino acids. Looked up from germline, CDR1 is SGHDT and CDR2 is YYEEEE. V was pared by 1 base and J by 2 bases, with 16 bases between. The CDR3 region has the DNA TGTGCCAGCAGCTTGTATCAGGGGTTGATGACCTACGAGCAGTACTTC. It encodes CASSLYQGLMTYEQYF.

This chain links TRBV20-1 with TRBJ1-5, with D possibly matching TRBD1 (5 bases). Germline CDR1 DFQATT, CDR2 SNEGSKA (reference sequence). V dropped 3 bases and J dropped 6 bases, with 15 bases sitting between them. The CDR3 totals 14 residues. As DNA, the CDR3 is TGCAGTGCTAGTCAGGCAGGGTTGGGTCAGCCCCAGCATTTT. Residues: CSASQAGLGQPQHF.

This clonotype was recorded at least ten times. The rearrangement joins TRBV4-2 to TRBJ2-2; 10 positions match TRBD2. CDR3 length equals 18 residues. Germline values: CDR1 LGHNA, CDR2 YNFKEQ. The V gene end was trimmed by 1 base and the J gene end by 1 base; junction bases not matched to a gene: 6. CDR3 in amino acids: CASSQGPSGSQNTGELFF. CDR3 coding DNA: TGTGCCAGCAGCCAAGGTCCTAGCGGGAGCCAGAACACCGGGGAGCTGTTTTTT.

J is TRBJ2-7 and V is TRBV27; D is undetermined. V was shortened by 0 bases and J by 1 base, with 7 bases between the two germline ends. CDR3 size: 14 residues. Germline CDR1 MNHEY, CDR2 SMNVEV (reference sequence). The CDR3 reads CASSLSDPSYEQYF. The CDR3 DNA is TGTGCCAGCAGTTTATCAGACCCATCCTACGAGCAGTACTTC.

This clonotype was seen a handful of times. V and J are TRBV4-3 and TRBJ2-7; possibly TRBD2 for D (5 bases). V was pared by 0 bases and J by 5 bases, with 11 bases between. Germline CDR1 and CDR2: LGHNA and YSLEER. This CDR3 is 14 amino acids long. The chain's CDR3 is CASSQDPLAHEQYF. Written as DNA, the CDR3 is TGCGCCAGCAGCCAAGATCCGCTAGCCCACGAGCAGTACTTC.

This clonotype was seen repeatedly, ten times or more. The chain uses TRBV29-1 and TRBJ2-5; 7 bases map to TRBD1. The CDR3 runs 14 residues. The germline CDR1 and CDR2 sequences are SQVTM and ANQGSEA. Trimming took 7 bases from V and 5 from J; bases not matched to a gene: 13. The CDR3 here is CSARAGGPGETQYF. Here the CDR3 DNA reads TGCAGCGCCCGAGCAGGGGGTCCGGGGGAGACCCAGTACTTC.

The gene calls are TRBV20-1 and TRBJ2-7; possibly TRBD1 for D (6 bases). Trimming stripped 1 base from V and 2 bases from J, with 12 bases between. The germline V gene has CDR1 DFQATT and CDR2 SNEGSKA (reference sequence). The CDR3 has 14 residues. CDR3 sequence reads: CSARVGNRAYEQYF. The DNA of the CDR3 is TGCAGTGCTAGAGTGGGGAACAGGGCCTACGAGCAGTACTTC.

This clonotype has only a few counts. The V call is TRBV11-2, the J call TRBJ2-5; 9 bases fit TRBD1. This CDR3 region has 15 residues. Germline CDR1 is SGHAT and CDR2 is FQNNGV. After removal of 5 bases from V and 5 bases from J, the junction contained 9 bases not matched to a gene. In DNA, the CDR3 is TGTGCCAGCAGCCCAATGGACAGGGGTCAGGAGACCCAGTACTTC. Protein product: CASSPMDRGQETQYF. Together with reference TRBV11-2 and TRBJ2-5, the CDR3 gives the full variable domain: EAGVAQSPRYKIIEKRQSVAFWCNPISGHATLYWYQQILGQGPKLLIQFQNNGVVDDSQLPKDRFSAERLKGVDSTLKIQPAKLEDSAVYLCASSPMDRGQETQYFGPGTRLLVL.

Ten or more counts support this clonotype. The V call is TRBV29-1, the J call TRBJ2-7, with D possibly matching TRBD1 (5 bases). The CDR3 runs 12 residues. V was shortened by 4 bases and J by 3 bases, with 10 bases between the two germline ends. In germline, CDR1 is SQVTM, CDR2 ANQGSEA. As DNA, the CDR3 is TGCAGCGTTGTTAACAGGTTCTACGAGCAGTACTTC. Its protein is CSVVNRFYEQYF.

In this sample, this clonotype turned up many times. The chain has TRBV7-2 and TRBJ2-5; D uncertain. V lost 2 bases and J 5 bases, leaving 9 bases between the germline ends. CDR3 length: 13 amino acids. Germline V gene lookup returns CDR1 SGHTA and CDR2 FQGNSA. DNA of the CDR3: TGTGCCAGCAGCTTAAACAGTAGGGAGACCCAGTACTTC. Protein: CASSLNSRETQYF. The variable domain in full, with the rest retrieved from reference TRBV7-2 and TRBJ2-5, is GAGVSQSPSNKVTEKGKDVELRCDPISGHTALYWYRQSLGQGLEFLIYFQGNSAPDKSGLPSDRFSAERTGGSVSTLTIQRTQQEDSAVYLCASSLNSRETQYFGPGTRLLVL.

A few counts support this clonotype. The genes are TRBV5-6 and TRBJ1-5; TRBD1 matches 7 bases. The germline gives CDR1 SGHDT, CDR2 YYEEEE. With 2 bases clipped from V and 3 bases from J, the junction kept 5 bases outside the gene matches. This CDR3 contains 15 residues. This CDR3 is CASSFLGQNNQPQHF. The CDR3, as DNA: TGTGCCAGCAGCTTTCTGGGACAGAACAATCAGCCCCAGCATTTT.

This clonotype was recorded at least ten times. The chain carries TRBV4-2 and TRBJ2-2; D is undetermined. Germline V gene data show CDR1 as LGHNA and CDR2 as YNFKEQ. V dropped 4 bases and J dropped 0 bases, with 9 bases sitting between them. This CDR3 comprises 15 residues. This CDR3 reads CASSPLSPNTGELFF. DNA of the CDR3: TGTGCCAGCAGCCCGCTTTCTCCGAACACCGGGGAGCTGTTTTTT.

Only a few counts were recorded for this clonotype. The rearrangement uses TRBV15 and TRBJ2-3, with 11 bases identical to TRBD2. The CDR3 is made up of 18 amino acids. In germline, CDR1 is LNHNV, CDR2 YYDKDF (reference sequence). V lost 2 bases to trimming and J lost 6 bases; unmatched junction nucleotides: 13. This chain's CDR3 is CATSRFTTSGGPGDTQYF. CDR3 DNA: TGTGCCACCAGCAGATTCACAACTAGCGGGGGCCCTGGGGATACGCAGTATTTT.

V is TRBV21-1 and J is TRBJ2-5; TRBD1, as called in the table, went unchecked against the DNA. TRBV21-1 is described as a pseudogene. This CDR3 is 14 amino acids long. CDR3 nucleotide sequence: TGTGCCAGCAGCAAAGCTACACCCTGGGCTACGAATCTCTTC. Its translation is CASSKATPWATNLF.